These 17 T cell receptor beta chains were sequenced from one sample in a study of shared clonotypes between healthy human individuals. Assay: immunoSEQ multiplex PCR; the TCRdb copy retains only in-frame clones and omits some. Among about 590,000 clones, around 95% were seen once, and the ten largest hold 0.11%. As defined, naive CD8 cells were CD45RO-negative and positively selected for CCR7, with terminally differentiated effector memory CD45RA+ cells excluded. Sequencing was carried out using naive CD8+ T cells sorted from blood. The receptors here all came from a woman younger than 45 in good health.

The chain carries TRBV4-2 and TRBJ2-1; maybe TRBD1 (5 bases). The germline CDR1 and CDR2 sequences are LGHNA and YNFKEQ. The CDR3 consists of 15 residues. With 1 base removed from V and 9 bases from J, the gap between germline ends came to 16 bases. The CDR3 DNA follows: TGTGCCAGCAGCCAAGGTAATAAGGGGCAGGTTGAGCAGTTCTTC. Its protein product is CASSQGNKGQVEQFF.

There are a few counts of this clone. The gene calls are TRBV19 and TRBJ2-1, with 7 nucleotides matching TRBD2. The length of the CDR3 is 17 residues. Per the germline V gene, CDR1 is LNHDA and CDR2 is SQIVND (reference sequence). J was trimmed by 0 bases and V by 3 bases; bases with no gene match: 8. CDR3 coding DNA: TGTGCCAGTAGTATTATGGTGGGCGGGAGCTCCTACAATGAGCAGTTCTTC. It is translated as CASSIMVGGSSYNEQFF.

The chain employs TRBV13 and TRBJ2-5; 13 nucleotides match TRBD2. CDR3 length: 16 residues. V lost 3 bases, J lost 1 base, and 2 bases stayed unmatched. Germline assignment: CDR1 PRHDT and CDR2 FYEKMQ (reference sequence). The DNA of the CDR3 is TGTGCCAGCAGCTTTCGACTAGCGGGAGGCCAAGAGACCCAGTACTTC. It specifies CASSFRLAGGQETQYF.

The J gene is TRBJ1-2, the V gene TRBV19, with 7 bases identical to TRBD1. The CDR3 covers 17 residues. CDR1 is LNHDA, CDR2 SQIVND, per germline (reference sequence). Losses at the gene ends were 4 bases for V and 4 bases for J; bases not matched to a gene: 15. DNA of the CDR3: TGTGCCAGTAGTACCCCAAGGACAGGATCTTTCATCTATGGCTACACCTTC. Its translation is CASSTPRTGSFIYGYTF.

Turning to this clone: In the same sample, other DNA sequences code for this CDR3. The chain combines TRBV7-9 with TRBJ1-5; D possibly corresponds to TRBD1 (5 bases). The ends were cut back, 3 bases at V and 2 bases at J, with 8 bases in the middle. This CDR3 is built from 14 residues. Looked up from germline, CDR1 is SEHNR and CDR2 is FQNEAQ (reference sequence). The CDR3 loop is CASSLGGGNQPQHF. The DNA for the CDR3 is TGTGCCAGCAGCTTGGGGGGGGGCAATCAGCCCCAGCATTTT.

The chain couples TRBV27 to TRBJ2-7, with D perhaps matching TRBD2 (5 bases). The germline V and J ends were trimmed by 3 bases and 5 bases, with 14 bases remaining between them. CDR1 and CDR2 (germline): MNHEY, SMNVEV (reference sequence). This CDR3 comprises 14 residues. The chain's CDR3 is CASSFWGESNEQYF. The DNA for the CDR3 is TGTGCCAGCAGTTTTTGGGGAGAATCCAACGAGCAGTACTTC.

For this clone: Within the sample, other DNA sequences also encode this same CDR3. This chain joins TRBV2 and TRBJ1-1; D unclear. Germline V gene data show CDR1 as SNHLY and CDR2 as FYNNEI. The V gene lost 3 bases and the J gene lost 3 bases, with 5 bases spanning the gap. The CDR3 spans 12 residues. CDR3 DNA: TGTGCCAGCAGTGACAGCTACACTGAAGCTTTCTTT. Translating gives CASSDSYTEAFF.

V usage is TRBV7-9 and J usage is TRBJ2-7; 9 nucleotides agree with TRBD1. V was pared by 5 bases and J by 3 bases, with 5 bases of the junction left unmatched. From germline, CDR1 is SEHNR and CDR2 FQNEAQ (reference sequence). The CDR3 totals 14 residues. The CDR3 is CASSPRDRDYEQYF. The CDR3 coding sequence is TGTGCCAGCAGCCCACGGGACAGGGACTACGAGCAGTACTTC.

This chain connects TRBV19 to TRBJ2-5, with TRBD1 as a possible D gene (5 bases). This CDR3 has 14 residues. Germline values: CDR1 LNHDA, CDR2 SQIVND (reference sequence). Trimming stripped 1 base from V and 1 base from J, with 7 bases between. The CDR3 protein is CASSIVDSQETQYF. CDR3 sequence (DNA): TGTGCCAGTAGTATAGTCGACAGCCAAGAGACCCAGTACTTC.

The chain combines TRBV4-2 with TRBJ1-4; D is ambiguous. The CDR3 length is 16 residues. V was shortened by 0 bases and J by 7 bases, with 15 bases between the two germline ends. The germline V gene encodes CDR1 LGHNA and CDR2 YNFKEQ. The CDR3, as DNA: TGTGCCAGCAGCCAAGAAGCCGGCAGGATGCTTGAAAAACTGTTTTTT. Amino acid sequence: CASSQEAGRMLEKLFF.

This clone appeared a single time. This chain joins TRBV11-2 and TRBJ2-7; perhaps TRBD2 as D (5 bases). V lost 4 bases and J 3 bases, leaving 10 bases between the germline ends. This CDR3 has 13 amino acids. Germline values: CDR1 SGHAT, CDR2 FQNNGV. This CDR3 reads CASSSPGIYEQYF. CDR3 in DNA: TGTGCCAGCAGCTCCCCGGGAATCTACGAGCAGTACTTC.

CDR3 region: CASSTTGLAEETQYF. In DNA form, the CDR3 reads TGTGCCAGCAGCACTACGGGACTAGCGGAAGAGACCCAGTACTTC. The chain recombines TRBV7-9 with TRBJ2-5, with 11 positions matching TRBD2. V gave up 5 bases and J gave up 3 bases; unmatched junction bases: 5. Germline-derived CDR1 and CDR2 are SEHNR and FQNEAQ (reference sequence). This CDR3 has 15 amino acids.

The V and J genes are TRBV9 and TRBJ1-5; D is unresolved. CDR1 is SGDLS and CDR2 is YYNGEE in the germline V gene. Between the trimmed V and J ends, which lost 3 bases and 0 bases, there was a span of 7 bases. The CDR3 totals 14 residues. The CDR3 region is CASSASTSNQPQHF. In DNA form, the CDR3 reads TGTGCCAGCAGCGCCTCCACTAGCAATCAGCCCCAGCATTTT. Full variable domain (rest looked up from reference TRBV9 and TRBJ1-5): DSGVTQTPKHLITATGQRVTLRCSPRSGDLSVYWYQQSLDQGLQFLIQYYNGEERAKGNILERFSAQQFPDLHSELNLSSLELGDSALYFCASSASTSNQPQHFGDGTRLSIL.

The chain combines TRBV2 with TRBJ2-1; D is possibly TRBD2 (6 bases). CDR1 is SNHLY and CDR2 is FYNNEI in the germline V gene. This CDR3 region has 15 residues. Trimming left V 7 bases short and J 4 bases short, with 17 bases between. As DNA, the CDR3 is TGTGCCAGCATTCTGATAGGGCGGGAATACAATGAGCAGTTCTTC. Translating gives CASILIGREYNEQFF.

V is TRBV5-4 and J is TRBJ2-7; 7 bases agree with TRBD1. The V gene's germline CDR1 is SGHNT and CDR2 YYREEE (reference sequence). The CDR3 has 13 amino acids. V gave up 4 bases and J gave up 3 bases; unmatched junction bases: 4. The CDR3 spells CASSPGQFYEQYF. CDR3 DNA sequence: TGTGCCAGCAGCCCGGGACAGTTCTACGAGCAGTACTTC. Variable domain in full (rest from reference TRBV5-4 and TRBJ2-7): ETGVTQSPTHLIKTRGQQVTLRCSSQSGHNTVSWYQQALGQGPQFIFQYYREEENGRGNFPPRFSGLQFPNYSSELNVNALELDDSALYLCASSPGQFYEQYFGPGTRLTVT.

This rearrangement joins TRBV7-9 to TRBJ1-5; unclear D gene. Germline lookup yields CDR1 SEHNR and CDR2 FQNEAQ (reference sequence). Trimming took 1 base from V and 6 from J, leaving 10 bases between them. CDR3 length: 14 amino acids. CDR3 nucleotides: TGTGCCAGCAGCTTAGATGGGTACGGTCAGCCCCAGCATTTT. It encodes CASSLDGYGQPQHF. The whole variable domain, remainder taken from reference TRBV7-9 and TRBJ1-5, is DTGVSQNPRHKITKRGQNVTFRCDPISEHNRLYWYRQTLGQGPEFLTYFQNEAQLEKSRLLSDRFSAERPKGSFSTLEIQRTEQGDSAMYLCASSLDGYGQPQHFGDGTRLSIL.

The chain combines TRBV6-6 with TRBJ2-3; a possible D gene is TRBD2 (5 bases). The CDR3 totals 15 residues. The germline V gene has CDR1 MNHNY and CDR2 SVGAGI (reference sequence). V shed 7 bases and J shed 2 bases, with 16 bases lying between them. The CDR3 DNA reads as TGTGCCAGCACCAGAGGACTCCCCACCACAGATACGCAGTATTTT. Translation: CASTRGLPTTDTQYF.